This is a list of T cell receptor beta chains from one sample in a study of blood T cell repertoires in COVID-19. Profiled with immunoSEQ multiplex PCR; TCRdb holds only in-frame clones, not every one. The top ten hold over 4.5% of the sample, which has 48,000 or so clones, about 84% seen once. Sequences were obtained from peripheral blood. The receptor set was obtained from a woman aged 55-69 years with acute or convalescent COVID-19. CDR3s include the opening cysteine and the closing phenylalanine or tryptophan. The order of the fields is D gene, V gene, clone size, J gene, CDR3 protein, CDR3 DNA. A D gene is named only where the DNA matches it firmly. Rows may omit the clone size; those that give it use once, few, many or a size class.

-	TRBV7-9	-	TRBJ1-2	CASSLIGTSDGYTF	TGTGCCAGCAGCCTCATCGGGACAAGCGATGGCTACACCTTC
TRBD2	TRBV5-4	-	TRBJ2-1	CASSREVADYNEQFF	TGTGCCAGCAGCCGGGAGGTAGCGGACTACAATGAGCAGTTCTTC
TRBD1	TRBV28	-	TRBJ1-1	CASTPDRGIGAFF	TGTGCCAGCACCCCGGACAGGGGGATCGGAGCTTTCTTT
TRBD1	TRBV7-8	-	TRBJ1-1	CASSFYRPGQGAEAFF	TGTGCCAGCAGTTTTTACCGTCCGGGACAGGGGGCTGAAGCTTTCTTT
-	TRBV7-8	-	TRBJ2-1	CASSRRGLTYNEQFF	TGTGCCAGCAGTAGAAGAGGACTAACCTACAATGAGCAGTTCTTC
TRBD1	TRBV14	few	TRBJ1-2	CASSQRTGLGGYTF	TGTGCCAGCAGCCAACGGACAGGTCTGGGTGGCTACACCTTC
TRBD1	TRBV3-1/TRBV3-2	-	TRBJ2-2	CASSQFQGAVGELFF	TGTGCCAGCAGCCAATTCCAGGGGGCCGTCGGGGAGCTGTTTTTT
-	TRBV19	-	TRBJ2-1	CASGGFEQFF	TGTGCCAGTGGCGGGTTTGAGCAGTTCTTC
TRBD1	TRBV5-4	-	TRBJ2-7	CASSLDRGQTYEQYF	TGTGCCAGCAGCCTCGACAGGGGGCAAACCTACGAGCAGTACTTC
TRBD1	TRBV9	-	TRBJ2-7	CASSVEGQGRGEQYF	TGTGCCAGCAGCGTAGAGGGACAGGGTAGGGGCGAGCAGTACTTC
-	TRBV19	-	TRBJ2-4	CASGRDSLGKNIQYF	TGTGCCAGTGGGCGGGACTCCCTAGGCAAAAACATTCAGTACTTC
TRBD1	TRBV5-1	-	TRBJ1-1	CASSARQGATSSEAFF	TGCGCCAGCAGCGCCAGACAGGGGGCAACTTCGTCTGAAGCTTTCTTT
TRBD1	TRBV4-2	few	TRBJ2-2	CASSQGVQAGGHTGELFF	TGTGCCAGCAGCCAAGGGGTTCAGGCAGGGGGCCACACCGGGGAGCTGTTTTTT
TRBD2	TRBV4-2	-	TRBJ2-2	CASSPGTINTGELFF	TGTGCCAGCAGCCCCGGGACTATAAACACCGGGGAGCTGTTTTTT
TRBD1	TRBV29-1	-	TRBJ1-5	CSAAETQGFNQPQHF	TGCAGCGCCGCTGAGACACAGGGGTTCAATCAGCCCCAGCATTTT
-	TRBV6-1	-	TRBJ1-3	CASSGGRQVNGNTIYF	TGTGCCAGCAGTGGAGGGAGACAGGTCAATGGAAACACCATATATTTT
TRBD1	TRBV2	once	TRBJ1-4	CASRQGYSEKLFF	TGTGCCAGCAGACAGGGGTATAGCGAAAAACTGTTTTTT
TRBD1	TRBV27	-	TRBJ2-7	CASSSFSGQSYEQYF	TGTGCCAGCAGTTCCTTCTCGGGACAGTCCTACGAGCAGTACTTC
-	TRBV21-1	medium-sized	TRBJ2-7	CASSKEGAGGPSEQYF	TGTGCCAGCAGCAAAGAAGGCGCGGGAGGGCCCTCCGAGCAGTACTTC
TRBD2	TRBV7-2	-	TRBJ2-5	CASSRRSTSGTQETQYF	TGTGCCAGCAGCCGCCGATCGACTAGCGGTACCCAAGAGACCCAGTACTTC
TRBD2	TRBV5-4	-	TRBJ2-3	CASSLASGGYGTQYF	TGTGCCAGCAGCTTGGCCAGCGGGGGATATGGTACGCAGTATTTT
-	TRBV19	-	TRBJ1-5	CASSRSGGGQPQHF	TGTGCCAGTAGTCGAAGTGGGGGCGGACAGCCCCAGCATTTT
-	TRBV5-4	-	TRBJ2-5	CASSLAVDARAQYF	TGTGCCAGCAGCTTGGCTGTGGATGCCCGGGCCCAGTACTTC
-	TRBV10-3	-	TRBJ1-1	CAIRVLVSTEAFF	TGTGCCATCAGGGTCCTGGTGAGCACTGAAGCTTTCTTT
-	TRBV5-8	-	TRBJ1-2	CASSLAGGPNYGYTF	TGTGCCAGCAGCTTGGCCGGGGGACCTAACTATGGCTACACCTTC
-	TRBV5-1	-	TRBJ2-1	CASNGGSSYNEQFF	TGCGCCAGCAACGGCGGAAGCTCCTACAATGAGCAGTTCTTC
-	TRBV19	-	TRBJ2-3	CASSPTRAGSRDTQYF	TGTGCCAGTAGCCCGACCCGGGCAGGGTCGAGAGATACGCAGTATTTT
TRBD2	TRBV6-5	-	TRBJ2-7	CASSQGGSTYEQYF	TGTGCCAGCTCCCAGGGCGGGAGTACCTACGAGCAGTACTTC
TRBD1	TRBV7-3	once	TRBJ2-3	CASSYGTGTVDTQYF	TGTGCCAGCAGCTACGGGACAGGGACGGTGGATACGCAGTATTTT
-	TRBV4-1	few	TRBJ2-1	CASSPPWDKFLSYNEQFF	TGCGCCAGCAGTCCCCCCTGGGACAAGTTTTTATCCTACAATGAGCAGTTCTTC
TRBD2	TRBV19	-	TRBJ2-2	CASSISARTSHKNTGELFF	TGTGCCAGTAGTATAAGCGCCCGGACTAGCCATAAAAACACCGGGGAGCTGTTTTTT
-	TRBV19	-	TRBJ2-5	CASSSRTTAETQYF	TGTGCCAGTAGTTCAAGGACAACAGCGGAGACCCAGTACTTC
-	TRBV5-1	-	TRBJ1-6	CASSFVSGSESPLHF	TGCGCCAGCAGCTTTGTTTCGGGGTCTGAATCACCCCTCCACTTT
-	TRBV11-2	-	TRBJ1-2	CASSLEASGGYTF	TGTGCCAGCAGCTTAGAGGCGTCGGGTGGCTACACCTTC
TRBD1	TRBV29-1	-	TRBJ2-6	CSVEVRTGLSGANVLTF	TGCAGCGTTGAAGTCAGGACAGGTCTTTCTGGGGCCAACGTCCTGACTTTC
TRBD2	TRBV11-2	once	TRBJ2-7	CASRPTSGASYEQYF	TGTGCCAGCAGGCCTACTAGCGGGGCATCCTACGAGCAGTACTTC
-	TRBV11-3	few	TRBJ2-1	CASSLSSANEQFF	TGTGCCAGCAGTCTCAGTTCAGCGAATGAGCAGTTCTTC
-	TRBV9	few	TRBJ1-4	CASSVSGVVTTNEKLFF	TGTGCCAGCAGCGTCTCGGGGGTGGTGACAACTAATGAAAAACTGTTTTTT
-	TRBV27	-	TRBJ1-4	CASRGGRGTTGEKLFF	TGTGCCAGCCGCGGCGGGAGGGGAACGACGGGGGAAAAACTGTTTTTT
TRBD1	TRBV18	-	TRBJ1-5	CASSPDRVYSNQPQHF	TGTGCCAGCTCACCCGACAGGGTGTATAGCAATCAGCCCCAGCATTTT
-	TRBV9	-	TRBJ2-1	CASSPPPSATYNEQFF	TGTGCCAGCAGCCCCCCTCCGAGCGCCACCTACAATGAGCAGTTCTTC
-	TRBV9	-	TRBJ2-3	CASSVAGLYTDTQYF	TGTGCCAGCAGCGTAGCAGGACTCTACACAGATACGCAGTATTTT
TRBD1	TRBV5-1	-	TRBJ2-5	CASSPNRGEGAQYF	TGCGCCAGCAGCCCTAACAGGGGGGAAGGGGCCCAGTACTTC
TRBD1	TRBV7-9	-	TRBJ2-1	CASSPPNRGRDEQFF	TGTGCCAGCAGCCCTCCAAACAGGGGGCGTGATGAGCAGTTCTTC
TRBD2	TRBV27	-	TRBJ2-7	CASSLAASGPLSSYEQYF	TGTGCCAGCAGTTTAGCGGCTAGCGGCCCCTTGAGCTCCTACGAGCAGTACTTC
TRBD2	TRBV10-3	-	TRBJ2-1	CAISAQGLAGGGREQFF	TGTGCCATCAGTGCCCAGGGACTAGCGGGAGGGGGTCGGGAGCAGTTCTTC
-	TRBV2	-	TRBJ2-5	CASKWTPQETQYF	TGTGCCAGCAAGTGGACACCACAAGAGACCCAGTACTTC
-	TRBV10-3	-	TRBJ1-2	CAISESKHGYTF	TGTGCCATCAGTGAGTCGAAGCACGGCTACACCTTC
TRBD1	TRBV28	-	TRBJ1-3	CASSLRTGNSGGNTIYF	TGTGCCAGCAGTTTAAGGACAGGGAACTCGGGCGGAAACACCATATATTTT
TRBD1	TRBV7-6	-	TRBJ1-1	CASSLGTGIGTEAFF	TGTGCCAGCAGCTTGGGGACAGGGATTGGCACTGAAGCTTTCTTT
-	TRBV4-2	-	TRBJ1-5	CASSQDANQPQHF	TGTGCCAGCAGCCAAGACGCGAATCAGCCCCAGCATTTT
-	TRBV6-5	-	TRBJ2-6	CAGTTGANVLTF	TGTGCCGGTACAACTGGGGCCAACGTCCTGACTTTC
TRBD1	TRBV15	-	TRBJ1-4	CATSRGQGAYEKLFF	TGTGCCACCAGCAGGGGACAGGGGGCGTATGAAAAACTGTTTTTT
TRBD1	TRBV18	-	TRBJ2-3	CASSPNYQGAGTDTQYF	TGTGCCAGCTCACCGAACTATCAGGGGGCGGGCACAGATACGCAGTATTTT
-	TRBV12-3/TRBV12-4	-	TRBJ1-4	CASNGGVDEKLFF	TGTGCCAGCAATGGGGGGGTAGATGAAAAACTGTTTTTT
TRBD2	TRBV6-2/TRBV6-3	-	TRBJ2-2	CASSYSERENTGELFF	TGTGCCAGCAGTTACTCAGAGCGGGAGAACACCGGGGAGCTGTTTTTT
TRBD1	TRBV11-1	-	TRBJ2-3	CASSRGTGGSDTQYF	TGTGCCAGCAGCCGCGGGACAGGGGGCTCAGATACGCAGTATTTT
TRBD1	TRBV11-1	once	TRBJ2-3	CASSLGGQGADTQYF	TGTGCCAGCAGCTTAGGAGGACAGGGGGCAGATACGCAGTATTTT
TRBD2	TRBV11-3	-	TRBJ2-5	CASSLSSGETQYF	TGTGCCAGCAGCTTGTCTAGCGGGGAGACCCAGTACTTC